Listed below are T cell receptor beta chains from one sample, sequenced in a study of blood T cells in healthy people across ages. TCRdb re-analysed the 5' RACE reads in MiXCR, keeping a single row per CDR3 protein. The sample holds 650,000 to 700,000 distinct CDR3 sequences, about 50% seen once. Input material: blood. All receptors derive from a woman aged 80 or older in good health. Each CDR3 is given without its conserved first and last residue. The D gene is left open where the match is weak. Expanded clones get a size class; other rows say once, few or many, or leave the size out.

j_call clone_size d_call v_call cdr3_aa
TRBJ1-1 NA NA TRBV6-1 ASRNTEAF
TRBJ1-1 NA NA TRBV4-2 ASSQSDRSGAEAF
TRBJ2-1 NA NA TRBV12-3/TRBV12-4 ASRGGLVETQF
TRBJ1-1 few NA TRBV20-1 SAPGFKETF
TRBJ2-4 NA NA TRBV4-2 ASSQGDSRYSKNIQY
TRBJ2-5 few TRBD1 TRBV28 ASSLGGTGANEQY
TRBJ1-2 NA NA TRBV2 ASSTNGGRGYT
TRBJ2-3 once NA TRBV18 PSSLYTPETDTQY
TRBJ2-1 NA TRBD2 TRBV20-1 SARDPGLVLPNEQF
TRBJ2-1 few NA TRBV20-1 SASVYYNEQF
TRBJ2-7 once TRBD1 TRBV29-1 SVGQGVSAAQY
TRBJ2-3 many NA TRBV24-1 ATSSAGRRTDTQY
TRBJ1-4 NA NA TRBV20-1 SASNGRLMNEKLF
TRBJ1-1 NA NA TRBV6-1 ASRDRAMNTEAF
TRBJ2-3 NA NA TRBV5-1 ASSLGANTGTQY
TRBJ2-3 NA TRBD2 TRBV3-1 ASSPDGGRATTQY
TRBJ1-5 NA NA TRBV28 ASSPPPGPQH
TRBJ1-6 many NA TRBV13 ASSLGFDNSPLH
TRBJ1-6 NA NA TRBV19 ASSILQGFNSPLH
TRBJ2-3 many NA TRBV7-2 ASRPRMSTDTQY
NA NA NA TRBV9 ASSVGDSLNIQY
TRBJ2-1 NA NA TRBV12-3/TRBV12-4 ASSLPGPFWNEQF
TRBJ2-1 NA NA TRBV3-1 ASRRTGSYNEQF
TRBJ2-3 NA NA TRBV6-2/TRBV6-3 ASSRPKVSTDTQY
TRBJ1-6 NA TRBD1 TRBV27 ASSLFGTGAPLH
TRBJ2-3 many NA TRBV29-1 SVEVASTDTQY
TRBJ1-6 few NA TRBV20-1 SARVGRVAFSYNSPLH
TRBJ1-2 NA NA TRBV20-1 SATQQGKDYGYT
TRBJ1-2 NA NA TRBV12-3/TRBV12-4 ASGGTKKIYGYT
TRBJ2-1 NA NA TRBV13 ASSLADPNEQF
TRBJ2-3 NA NA TRBV6-5 ACSSAGLLTNTQY
TRBJ1-1 NA TRBD1 TRBV20-1 SASPPGTGGTEAF
NA many TRBD2 TRBV28 ASTIGGTSVDEQY
TRBJ2-4 once TRBD2 TRBV28 ASRNQGLAGAKNIQY
TRBJ2-6 NA NA TRBV25-1 ASSEWFSGANVLT
TRBJ2-1 NA TRBD2 TRBV6-2/TRBV6-3 VSSFYSGRGYNNEQF
TRBJ1-2 NA TRBD1 TRBV7-2 ASSADRLNYGYT
TRBJ2-3 many NA TRBV7-2 ASSPSAGARDTQY
TRBJ2-7 NA NA TRBV2 ASNRQGGTSYEQY
TRBJ2-4 NA TRBD1 TRBV4-1 ASSQPPGQGTAKNIQY
TRBJ2-1 NA NA TRBV20-1 SALHRGEQF
TRBJ2-7 many NA TRBV27 ASSLLPPYEQY
NA once NA TRBV7-2 ASSPVATGSTYNEQY
NA NA TRBD2 TRBV28 ASIASGRASEQY
TRBJ2-1 once NA TRBV20-1 SARGADTGNEQF
TRBJ2-3 many TRBD2 TRBV7-2 ASSLPGGSTDTQY
TRBJ2-7 NA NA TRBV2 ASSGRGLYNEQY
TRBJ2-3 few NA TRBV6-6 ASSYMSATDTQY
TRBJ2-7 many TRBD2 TRBV20-1 SARDLASGSLSEQY
TRBJ1-2 NA TRBD1 TRBV7-9 ASACDRVYGYT
TRBJ1-5 NA NA TRBV28 ASSLDRDNQPQH
TRBJ2-3 NA NA TRBV9 ASSVVGGLPTGTQY
NA once TRBD1 TRBV3-1 ASTTTQQGFNSYEQY
TRBJ1-2 few TRBD1 TRBV5-1 ASSLATGGSSGYT
TRBJ2-3 NA NA TRBV20-1 SARSLRRAADTQY
TRBJ2-3 NA TRBD1 TRBV10-3 AISPHRTGGADTQY
TRBJ1-1 NA NA TRBV5-1 ASSLMGRDTEAF